These 27 T cell receptor beta chains were all obtained from the same sample, sequenced in a study of blood T cell repertoires in COVID-19. Assay used: immunoSEQ multiplex PCR; TCRdb lists only in-frame clones, some missing. The sample contains around 190,000 clones, around 79% of which appear only once. Sequencing was carried out using peripheral blood. These receptors were taken from a woman aged 40 to 50 with COVID-19, enrolled during active disease.

The chain is built from TRBV27 and TRBJ1-2; 7 bases line up with TRBD1. Per the germline V gene, CDR1 is MNHEY and CDR2 is SMNVEV (reference sequence). The CDR3 has 15 residues. Unmatched junction bases numbered 8, after V lost 5 bases and J lost 2 bases. CDR3: CASSTRQGSNYGYTF. CDR3 DNA: TGTGCCAGCAGTACCCGACAGGGCTCGAACTATGGCTACACCTTC.

There are many counts of this clone. The V and J genes are TRBV6-5 and TRBJ2-7; 11 bases are shared with TRBD2. Germline V CDR1 and CDR2: MNHEY, SVGAGI. The CDR3 length is 15 residues. The trim removed 6 bases at V and 2 bases at J, leaving 6 bases unmatched. The CDR3 bases are TGTGCCAGCAGAGCGCTAGCGGGAGGAACCTACGAGCAGTACTTC. Encoded protein: CASRALAGGTYEQYF.

This chain links TRBV5-1 with TRBJ2-5, with a weak D call TRBD2 (5 bases). This CDR3 contains 15 residues. The ends were cut back, 0 bases at V and 5 bases at J, with 14 bases in the middle. Germline CDR1 and CDR2: SGHRS and YFSETQ. This CDR3 is CASSLGPRAGETQYF. The CDR3 nucleotides read TGCGCCAGCAGCTTGGGACCGAGGGCTGGGGAGACCCAGTACTTC. The full variable domain, rest sourced from reference TRBV5-1 and TRBJ2-5, is KAGVTQTPRYLIKTRGQQVTLSCSPISGHRSVSWYQQTPGQGLQFLFEYFSETQRNKGNFPGRFSGRQFSNSRSEMNVSTLELGDSALYLCASSLGPRAGETQYFGPGTRLLVL.

The rearrangement joins TRBV7-9 to TRBJ2-5; D perhaps matches TRBD1 (5 bases). The CDR3 is made up of 15 amino acids. Germline loops: CDR1 SEHNR, CDR2 FQNEAQ (reference sequence). Trimming took off 1 base at V and 2 bases at J, with 11 bases between the two ends. Written as DNA, the CDR3 is TGTGCCAGCAGCTTAGTAATCAGGGAACAAGAGACCCAGTACTTC. Protein: CASSLVIREQETQYF.

J is TRBJ1-6 and V is TRBV5-1; D is uncertain. Germline loops: CDR1 SGHRS, CDR2 YFSETQ. V lost 4 bases, J lost 5 bases, and 7 bases lay in between. This CDR3 region has 13 residues. CDR3 sequence (DNA): TGCGCCAGCAGCGACGCGGATAATTCACCCCTCCACTTT. Protein: CASSDADNSPLHF.

This clone was detected once. The gene calls are TRBV6-2 or TRBV6-3 and TRBJ1-5; 8 nucleotides line up with TRBD1. Germline assignment: CDR1 MNHEY and CDR2 SVGEGT. V shed 2 bases and J 3 bases; nucleotides not matched to a gene: 3. The length of the CDR3 is 15 residues. CDR3 region: CASSYAGGLNQPQHF. Here the CDR3 DNA reads TGTGCCAGCAGTTACGCAGGGGGCCTCAATCAGCCCCAGCATTTT.

There are a few counts of this clone. The gene calls are TRBV10-3 and TRBJ2-3; the D gene is possibly TRBD1 (6 bases). The CDR3 covers 13 residues. V lost 8 bases to trimming and J lost 0 bases, with 9 bases between them. In germline, CDR1 is ENHRY, CDR2 SYGVKD. CDR3 in amino acids: CAIGQPSTDTQYF. DNA of the CDR3: TGTGCCATCGGACAGCCAAGCACAGATACGCAGTATTTT.

The V and J genes are TRBV2 and TRBJ1-4; D possibly corresponds to TRBD1 (6 bases). Deletions cut 10 bases from V and 8 bases from J, with 20 bases between. The CDR3 is made up of 14 amino acids. Per the germline V gene, CDR1 is SNHLY and CDR2 is FYNNEI. This chain's CDR3 is CATYSGVVGEKLFF. The CDR3 nucleotides are TGTGCCACCTACTCAGGGGTGGTGGGGGAAAAACTGTTTTTT.

The rearrangement uses TRBV5-1 and TRBJ2-7; maybe TRBD2 (5 bases). CDR3 length equals 16 residues. V lost 0 bases and J lost 4, with 17 bases in between. Germline CDR1 reads SGHRS; CDR2 reads YFSETQ. The CDR3 region has the DNA TGCGCCAGCAGCTTGGGTTTGGGGAGCATTCAATACGAGCAGTACTTC. Translating it yields CASSLGLGSIQYEQYF. The full variable domain, its missing parts supplied by reference TRBV5-1 and TRBJ2-7, is KAGVTQTPRYLIKTRGQQVTLSCSPISGHRSVSWYQQTPGQGLQFLFEYFSETQRNKGNFPGRFSGRQFSNSRSEMNVSTLELGDSALYLCASSLGLGSIQYEQYFGPGTRLTVT.

There are a few counts of this clone. This chain links TRBV18 with TRBJ1-4; TRBD1 might be the D (6 bases). CDR3 length equals 15 residues. V gave up 4 bases and J gave up 2 bases, with 11 bases separating them. CDR1 is KGHSH, CDR2 LQKENI, per germline. CDR3 DNA sequence: TGTGCCAGCTCACTCTTACAGGGCACTAATGAAAAACTGTTTTTT. Encoded protein: CASSLLQGTNEKLFF.

This chain links TRBV18 with TRBJ2-7; 9 positions agree with TRBD1. This CDR3 is 15 amino acids long. CDR1 is KGHSH, CDR2 LQKENI, per germline. V shed 0 bases and J 2 bases; nucleotides not matched to a gene: 2. The DNA of the CDR3 is TGTGCCAGCTCACCACCGGGACAGGGACCCTACGAGCAGTACTTC. This encodes CASSPPGQGPYEQYF.

The gene calls are TRBV7-8 and TRBJ1-5; D unclear. V lost 5 bases and J lost 5, with 25 bases in between. CDR1 and CDR2 from the germline V gene are SGHVS and FQNEAQ. This CDR3 region has 18 residues. This CDR3 is CASSTRSPADSLYQPQHF. CDR3 nucleotide sequence: TGTGCCAGCAGCACCCGCTCCCCGGCGGATTCTCTCTATCAGCCCCAGCATTTT.

The rearrangement links TRBV5-4 to TRBJ1-1; weak D call: TRBD1 (5 bases). Looked up from germline, CDR1 is SGHNT and CDR2 is YYREEE (reference sequence). V lost 0 bases, J lost 0 bases, and 6 bases lay in between. This CDR3 region has 14 residues. CDR3 nucleotides: TGTGCCAGCAGCTTGGACAGGATGAACACTGAAGCTTTCTTT. As protein: CASSLDRMNTEAFF. The full variable domain, its missing parts supplied by reference TRBV5-4 and TRBJ1-1, is ETGVTQSPTHLIKTRGQQVTLRCSSQSGHNTVSWYQQALGQGPQFIFQYYREEENGRGNFPPRFSGLQFPNYSSELNVNALELDDSALYLCASSLDRMNTEAFFGQGTRLTVV.

This rearrangement joins TRBV5-6 to TRBJ2-2; D unresolved. Trimming pared 2 bases from V and 2 bases from J, leaving 4 bases between. CDR1 SGHDT and CDR2 YYEEEE come from the germline V gene. The length of the CDR3 is 13 residues. This chain's CDR3 is CASSFQNTGELFF. For the CDR3, the DNA is TGTGCCAGCAGCTTTCAAAACACCGGGGAGCTGTTTTTT.

This chain joins TRBV19 and TRBJ2-1, with TRBD2 matching over 9 bases. V gave up 2 bases and J gave up 9 bases; unmatched junction bases: 8. The CDR3 is 15 residues long. CDR1 and CDR2 (germline): LNHDA, SQIVND (reference sequence). CDR3 DNA: TGTGCCAGTAGTATAAGCAGCGGGGGGTTCGGTGAGCAGTTCTTC. Translating gives CASSISSGGFGEQFF.

This clone showed up just once. The chain links TRBV5-8 to TRBJ1-5; D gene ambiguous. There are 15 residues in the CDR3. Germline lookup yields CDR1 SGHTS and CDR2 YDEGEE. V was pared by 6 bases and J by 1 base, with 14 bases between. This CDR3 is CASKRAGNSNQPQHF. The CDR3 DNA is TGTGCCAGCAAGCGGGCGGGAAACAGCAATCAGCCCCAGCATTTT.

The chain links TRBV6-5 to TRBJ2-1; 11 bases fit TRBD2. The trim removed 7 bases at V and 12 bases at J, leaving 14 bases unmatched. The CDR3 is 15 residues long. Germline V CDR1 and CDR2: MNHEY, SVGAGI. The CDR3 loop reads CASNHGTSGSEGQFF. In DNA form, the CDR3 reads TGTGCCAGCAACCATGGGACTAGCGGATCCGAGGGGCAGTTCTTC.

CDR3 loop: CASCTTVTDTQYF. The CDR3 region has the DNA TGTGCCAGCTGCACAACCGTCACAGATACGCAGTATTTT. V is TRBV11-3 and J is TRBJ2-3; D gene ambiguous. The germline V gene has CDR1 SGHNT and CDR2 YENEEA. V was clipped by 8 bases and J by 2 bases, with 11 bases between them. This CDR3 is 13 amino acids long.

The chain has TRBV5-1 and TRBJ2-7, with D perhaps matching TRBD1 (6 bases). The V gene lost 3 bases and the J gene lost 3 bases, with 19 bases spanning the gap. This CDR3 is 16 amino acids long. Germline V gene data show CDR1 as SGHRS and CDR2 as YFSETQ. In DNA, the CDR3 is TGCGCCAGCAGCTCCCTGGACAGCCGAAACCTCTACGAGCAGTACTTC. Its translation is CASSSLDSRNLYEQYF.

This sequence joins TRBV18 and TRBJ2-7; 8 bases line up with TRBD2. Germline V CDR1 and CDR2: KGHSH, LQKENI. The CDR3 loop spans 15 amino acids. V was clipped by 2 bases and J by 0 bases; unmatched bases: 3. The CDR3 spells CASSPSSGSSYEQYF. The CDR3, as DNA: TGTGCCAGCTCACCATCAAGCGGGAGCTCCTACGAGCAGTACTTC.

The J gene is TRBJ1-2, the V gene TRBV3-1 (or the pseudogene TRBV3-2), with unresolved D. Germline V gives CDR1 LGHDT, CDR2 YNNKEL (reference sequence). The CDR3 runs 15 residues. V was pared by 5 bases and J by 7 bases, with 20 bases between. This CDR3 reads CASSENTAGGSGYTF. Written as DNA, the CDR3 is TGTGCCAGCAGCGAAAACACGGCGGGAGGTTCTGGCTACACCTTC.

This chain connects TRBV5-8 to TRBJ2-1; the D is unclear. Trimming left V 4 bases short and J 0 bases short, with 14 bases between. CDR1 is SGHTS, CDR2 YDEGEE, per germline. The CDR3 extends over 16 amino acids. The CDR3 here is CASSILVLSSYNEQFF. In DNA form, the CDR3 reads TGTGCCAGCAGCATTCTAGTTTTAAGCTCCTACAATGAGCAGTTCTTC.

CDR3: CASSRGLNTGELFF. The CDR3, as DNA: TGTGCCAGTAGTCGGGGATTGAACACCGGGGAGCTGTTTTTT. The chain links TRBV19 to TRBJ2-2; perhaps TRBD2 as D (5 bases). Germline V gene sequence: CDR1 LNHDA, CDR2 SQIVND (reference sequence). The CDR3 contains 14 residues. Trimming pared 5 bases from V and 1 base from J, leaving 8 bases between. The entire variable domain, with the rest obtained from reference TRBV19 and TRBJ2-2, is as follows: DGGITQSPKYLFRKEGQNVTLSCEQNLNHDAMYWYRQDPGQGLRLIYYSQIVNDFQKGDIAEGYSVSREKKESFPLTVTSAQKNPTAFYLCASSRGLNTGELFFGEGSRLTVL.

This clone was recorded a few times. This sequence joins TRBV5-1 and TRBJ1-2; 9 bases are a match to TRBD1. The CDR3 spans 14 residues. Germline CDR1 SGHRS, CDR2 YFSETQ. The junction had 6 bases not matched to a gene; V was cut back by 3 bases and J by 6 bases. The CDR3 region is CASSWGTGYDGYTF. The CDR3 nucleotides read TGCGCCAGCAGCTGGGGGACAGGGTACGATGGCTACACCTTC.

This chain links TRBV6-5 with TRBJ1-4; TRBD1 matches at 9 bases. The CDR3 contains 16 residues. Germline V gene lookup returns CDR1 MNHEY and CDR2 SVGAGI. The J segment lost 5 bases and the V segment lost 4 bases, leaving 8 bases of the junction unmatched. The CDR3 spells CASSWVVGTGNEKLFF. The CDR3 DNA sequence: TGTGCCAGCAGTTGGGTCGTCGGGACAGGGAATGAAAAACTGTTTTTT.

The chain links TRBV7-9 to TRBJ1-2; 7 nucleotides align to TRBD1. V trimming: 4 bases; J trimming: 0 bases; junction bases outside the gene matches: 14. Germline V CDR1 and CDR2: SEHNR, FQNEAQ (reference sequence). The CDR3 sequence is 18 residues long. CDR3 amino acids: CASSYLGGATGSNYGYTF. In DNA form, the CDR3 reads TGTGCCAGCAGCTATCTCGGGGGAGCGACAGGGTCTAACTATGGCTACACCTTC.

This clone was observed a single time. The CDR3, as DNA: TGTGCCATCAGTGAGACCGGGGATAGCAATCAGCCCCAGCATTTT. Its translation is CAISETGDSNQPQHF. V and J are TRBV10-3 and TRBJ1-5; D uncertain. Germline values: CDR1 ENHRY, CDR2 SYGVKD. Trimming pared 2 bases from V and 0 bases from J, leaving 8 bases between. CDR3 length: 15 residues.